The clone carrying this TCR beta chain turned up a few times. As yet, its antigen is unknown. The study tagged each TCR cDNA molecule with a unique molecular identifier. TCRdb analysed the 5' RACE reads with MiXCR anew, one entry per CDR3 protein. There are roughly 20,000 distinct CDR3 sequences in the sample; roughly 4.5% occur only once, and around 7% lies in the top ten. This entry is derived from a study of spatial heterogeneity in lung cancer. Time point noted: sample taken at primary tumor resection. Patients with untreated early-stage non-small cell lung cancer, numbering some 72, were the donors. The CDR3 extends over 17 amino acids. Germline trimming cut 6 bases from V and 7 bases from J; bases unmatched to any gene: 12. Germline V gene lookup returns CDR1 MNHEY and CDR2 SVGAGI. Study results and limitations: Relative to follow-up, resection was when ubiquitous expanded tumor TCRs appeared more in blood.

The V and J genes are TRBV6-5 and TRBJ2-2, with 12 bases fitting TRBD2. The source material was PBMCs, sampled at surgery. The source of this sequence is a male donor with early-stage non-small cell lung cancer. Here the CDR3 DNA reads TGTGCCAGCAGCCCCTCCACTAGCGGGAGGCGGGGCGGGGAGCTGTTTTTT. Protein product: CASSPSTSGRRGGELFF.